This T cell receptor beta chain was retrieved from a study of regulatory and conventional T cells in RAG deficiency. This clone was seen once. What it binds is not known. Genomic DNA came from blood regulatory T cells gated CD4+ CD25-high CD127-low. Germline loops: CDR1 DFQATT, CDR2 SNEGSKA (reference sequence). The CDR3 has 11 residues. Libraries were prepared by immunoSEQ multiplex PCR; TCRdb keeps only in-frame clonotypes and omits some of them. The data contain 9,000 to 15,000 clones, 94% of them singletons. The study, taken as a whole, reports: Omenn CD25-high CD127-low cells may be activated cells, not true Tregs.

This sample also belongs to another study, concerning regulatory T cells. That study reports: Primers: 52 TRBV forward and 13 TRBJ reverse. In patients, unique TRB V-J pairs were restricted and V/J usage skewed, especially in Tregs.

This receptor was obtained from a human donor in good health. Sequencing used CD127- CD25+ CD4+ Tregs sorted from blood. This rearrangement joins TRBV20-1 to TRBJ1-2, with TRBD1 as a possible D gene (5 bases). The CDR3 nucleotides read TGCAGGGGGTGGGGCTCCTATGGCTACACCTTC. Residues: CRGWGSYGYTF.